These 10 T cell receptor beta chains originate from one sample sequenced in a study of blood T cell repertoires in COVID-19. The table came from immunoSEQ multiplex PCR; TCRdb's copy has only in-frame clones and leaves some out. Altogether about 380,000 clones are present, 85% being singletons, with the ten largest covering approximately 3.7%. The sequencing sample was made of peripheral blood. These receptors all stem from a woman aged 18-29 years with acute or convalescent COVID-19.

The chain employs TRBV5-1 and TRBJ2-3, with TRBD2 identical over 10 bases. The CDR3 spans 15 residues. CDR1 is SGHRS and CDR2 is YFSETQ in the germline V gene. V dropped 2 bases and J dropped 5; count of bases not matched to a gene: 5. The CDR3 is CASSFSGGAGDTQYF. The CDR3 DNA follows: TGCGCCAGCAGCTTCAGCGGGGGGGCCGGAGATACGCAGTATTTT.

The chain recombines TRBV28 with TRBJ2-6; possible D gene TRBD1, 5 bases. Germline CDR1 reads MDHEN; CDR2 reads SYDVKM. The CDR3 length is 18 residues. Trimming took 7 bases from V and 4 from J, leaving 23 bases between them. The chain's CDR3 is CASNQPGRAPSGANVLTF. The CDR3 nucleotides are TGTGCCAGCAATCAACCGGGCAGGGCGCCCTCCGGGGCCAACGTCCTGACTTTC.

The CDR3 sequence: CASSLDEGDTEAFF. CDR3 coding DNA: TGTGCCAGCAGCTTAGATGAGGGAGACACTGAAGCTTTCTTT. The chain links TRBV7-9 to TRBJ1-1; D is ambiguous. CDR3 length: 14 amino acids. V dropped 1 base and J dropped 3 bases, with 9 bases sitting between them. CDR1 SEHNR and CDR2 FQNEAQ come from the germline V gene (reference sequence). The variable domain in full, completed from reference TRBV7-9 and TRBJ1-1, reads DTGVSQNPRHKITKRGQNVTFRCDPISEHNRLYWYRQTLGQGPEFLTYFQNEAQLEKSRLLSDRFSAERPKGSFSTLEIQRTEQGDSAMYLCASSLDEGDTEAFFGQGTRLTVV.

This clone is a singleton in its sample. The chain links TRBV5-6 to TRBJ2-7, with TRBD1 as a possible D gene (5 bases). The V end lost 0 bases, the J end lost 5 bases, and 9 bases lay between the germline ends. This CDR3 region has 13 residues. Germline CDR1 and CDR2: SGHDT and YYEEEE. The CDR3 here is CASSLAIGDEQYF. In nucleotides, the CDR3 is TGTGCCAGCAGCTTGGCGATAGGGGACGAGCAGTACTTC.

V gene TRBV3-1 (or the pseudogene TRBV3-2) combines with J gene TRBJ2-7, with 15 nucleotides matching TRBD2. Germline V CDR1 and CDR2: LGHDT, YNNKEL (reference sequence). The CDR3 is 17 residues long. V was clipped by 4 bases and J by 3 bases; unmatched bases: 7. The CDR3 nucleotides read TGTGCCAGCAGCCTTTTCGGGGGACTAGCGGGGGGCTACGAGCAGTACTTC. This gives the protein CASSLFGGLAGGYEQYF.

The rearrangement joins TRBV4-2 to TRBJ2-7, with TRBD2 matching over 8 bases. Germline V CDR1 and CDR2: LGHNA, YNFKEQ. With V trimmed by 4 bases and J by 4 bases, 6 bases remained unmatched. The CDR3 sequence is 14 residues long. Here the CDR3 reads CASSPGGEKYEQYF. DNA of the CDR3: TGTGCCAGCAGCCCCGGGGGGGAGAAATACGAGCAGTACTTC.

This sequence joins TRBV28 and TRBJ1-1, with 8 bases that match TRBD1. Germline CDR1 reads MDHEN; CDR2 reads SYDVKM. The trim removed 5 bases at V and 0 bases at J, leaving 5 bases unmatched. The CDR3 has 15 residues. CDR3 amino acids: CASSPRDRLNTEAFF. As DNA, the CDR3 is TGTGCCAGCAGTCCGCGGGACAGGTTGAACACTGAAGCTTTCTTT. The full variable domain, in which reference TRBV28 and TRBJ1-1 provide the parts outside the CDR3, is DVKVTQSSRYLVKRTGEKVFLECVQDMDHENMFWYRQDPGLGLRLIYFSYDVKMKEKGDIPEGYSVSREKKERFSLILESASTNQTSMYLCASSPRDRLNTEAFFGQGTRLTVV.

This sequence joins TRBV18 and TRBJ2-1; TRBD1 aligns across 10 bases. V was pared by 6 bases and J by 7 bases, with 9 bases of the junction left unmatched. This CDR3 is 15 amino acids long. In germline, CDR1 is KGHSH, CDR2 LQKENI. In DNA form, the CDR3 reads TGTGCCAGCTCCTATGAGGGACAGGGGAGAAATGAGCAGTTCTTC. Translated: CASSYEGQGRNEQFF.

This clone was seen more than once but under ten times. The gene calls are TRBV30 and TRBJ2-7; 9 nucleotides agree with TRBD1. CDR1 GTSNPN and CDR2 SVGIG come from the germline V gene (reference sequence). The CDR3 length is 15 residues. The V and J ends lost 3 bases and 2 bases, in that order; junction bases with no gene match: 8. Here the CDR3 DNA reads TGTGCCTGGAGCCTACAGGGACAGGGCCCCTACGAGCAGTACTTC. Its protein is CAWSLQGQGPYEQYF.

The V call is TRBV28, the J call TRBJ2-3; D may be TRBD1 (5 bases). The CDR3 has 13 residues. The V end lost 10 bases, the J end lost 1 base, and 12 bases lay between the germline ends. CDR1 is MDHEN, CDR2 SYDVKM, per germline. CDR3 sequence (DNA): TGTGCCATCCCGACAGTTTGCACAGATACGCAGTATTTT. Translation: CAIPTVCTDTQYF.